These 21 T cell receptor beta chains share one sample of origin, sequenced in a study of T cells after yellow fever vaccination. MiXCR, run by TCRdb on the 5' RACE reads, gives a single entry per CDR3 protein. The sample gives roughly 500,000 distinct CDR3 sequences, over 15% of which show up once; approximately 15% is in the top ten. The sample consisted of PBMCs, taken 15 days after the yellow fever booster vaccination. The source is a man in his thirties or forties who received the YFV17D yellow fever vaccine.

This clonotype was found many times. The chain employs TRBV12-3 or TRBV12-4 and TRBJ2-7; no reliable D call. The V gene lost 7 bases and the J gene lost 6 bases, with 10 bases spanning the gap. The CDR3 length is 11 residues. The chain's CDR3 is CASTHSSEQYF. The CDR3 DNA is TGTGCCAGCACCCACAGCTCCGAGCAGTACTTC.

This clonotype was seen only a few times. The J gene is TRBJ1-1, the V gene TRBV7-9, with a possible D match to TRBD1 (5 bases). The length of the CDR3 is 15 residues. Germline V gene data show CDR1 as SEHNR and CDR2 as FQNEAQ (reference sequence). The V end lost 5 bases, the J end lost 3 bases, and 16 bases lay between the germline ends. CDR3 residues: CASSPSGRGDTEAFF. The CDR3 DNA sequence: TGTGCCAGCAGCCCCTCGGGGCGGGGCGACACTGAAGCTTTCTTT.

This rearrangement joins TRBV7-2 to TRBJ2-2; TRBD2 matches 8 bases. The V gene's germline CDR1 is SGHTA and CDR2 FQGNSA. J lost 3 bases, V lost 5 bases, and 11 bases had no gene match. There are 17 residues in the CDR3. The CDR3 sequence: CASSKPGLEVDTGELFF. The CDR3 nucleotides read TGTGCCAGCAGCAAACCGGGACTAGAGGTCGACACCGGGGAGCTGTTTTTT.

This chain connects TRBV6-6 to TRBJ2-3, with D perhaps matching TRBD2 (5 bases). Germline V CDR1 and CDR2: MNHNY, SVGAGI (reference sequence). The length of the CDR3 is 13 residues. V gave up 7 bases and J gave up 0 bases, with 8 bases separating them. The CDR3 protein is CASTRTSTDTQYF. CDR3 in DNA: TGTGCCAGCACCCGGACTAGCACAGATACGCAGTATTTT.

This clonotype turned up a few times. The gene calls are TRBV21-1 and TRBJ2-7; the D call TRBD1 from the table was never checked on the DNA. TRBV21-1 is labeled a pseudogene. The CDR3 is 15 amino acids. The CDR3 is CASTGTGEESLGQYF. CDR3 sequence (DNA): TGTGCCAGCACCGGGACAGGGGAGGAATCCTTGGGGCAGTACTTC.

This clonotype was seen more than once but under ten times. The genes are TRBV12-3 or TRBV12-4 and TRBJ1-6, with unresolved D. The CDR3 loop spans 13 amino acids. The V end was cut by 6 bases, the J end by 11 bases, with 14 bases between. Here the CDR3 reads CASRGVGAAPLHF. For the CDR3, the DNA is TGTGCCAGCAGAGGCGTGGGAGCGGCACCCCTCCACTTT.

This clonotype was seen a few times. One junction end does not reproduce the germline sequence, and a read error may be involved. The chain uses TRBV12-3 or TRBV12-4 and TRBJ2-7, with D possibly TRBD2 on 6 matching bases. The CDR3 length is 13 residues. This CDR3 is CASRLADAYEQYF. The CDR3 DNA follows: TGTGCCAGCAGGTTAGCGGATGCCTACGAGCAGTACTTC.

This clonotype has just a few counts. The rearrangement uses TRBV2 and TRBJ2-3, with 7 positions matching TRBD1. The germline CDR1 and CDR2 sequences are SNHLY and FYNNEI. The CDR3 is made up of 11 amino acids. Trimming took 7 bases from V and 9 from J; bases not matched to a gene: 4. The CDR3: CASKGAETQYF. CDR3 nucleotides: TGTGCCAGCAAGGGGGCGGAAACGCAGTATTTT.

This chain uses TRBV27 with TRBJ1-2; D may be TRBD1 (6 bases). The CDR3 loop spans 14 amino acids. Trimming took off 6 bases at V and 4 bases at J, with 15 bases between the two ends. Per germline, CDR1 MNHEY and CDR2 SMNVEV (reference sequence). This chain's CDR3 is CASSPGQPLYGYTF. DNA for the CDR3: TGTGCCAGCAGCCCAGGACAGCCTCTCTATGGCTACACCTTC.

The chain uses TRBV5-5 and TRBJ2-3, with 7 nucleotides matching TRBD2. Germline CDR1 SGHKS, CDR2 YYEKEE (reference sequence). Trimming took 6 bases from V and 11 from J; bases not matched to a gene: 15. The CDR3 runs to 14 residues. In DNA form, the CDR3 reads TGTGCCAGCACCACAAACTGGGCTGGCGGGGGGCAGTATTTT. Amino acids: CASTTNWAGGGQYF. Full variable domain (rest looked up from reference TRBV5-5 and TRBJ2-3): DAGVTQSPTHLIKTRGQQVTLRCSPISGHKSVSWYQQVLGQGPQFIFQYYEKEERGRGNFPDRFSARQFPNYSSELNVNALLLGDSALYLCASTTNWAGGGQYFGPGTRLTVL.

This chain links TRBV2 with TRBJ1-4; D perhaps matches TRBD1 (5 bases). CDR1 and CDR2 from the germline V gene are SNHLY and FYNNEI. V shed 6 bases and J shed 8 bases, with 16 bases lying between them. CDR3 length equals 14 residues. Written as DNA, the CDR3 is TGTGCCAGCAGCCCTTCAGGGTTCAAAGAAAAACTGTTTTTT. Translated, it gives CASSPSGFKEKLFF.

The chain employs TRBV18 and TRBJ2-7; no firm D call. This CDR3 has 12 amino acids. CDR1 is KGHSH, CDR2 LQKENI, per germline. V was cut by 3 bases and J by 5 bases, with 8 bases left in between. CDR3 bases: TGTGCCAGCTCACCTCCCTCGGACGAGCAGTACTTC. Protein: CASSPPSDEQYF.

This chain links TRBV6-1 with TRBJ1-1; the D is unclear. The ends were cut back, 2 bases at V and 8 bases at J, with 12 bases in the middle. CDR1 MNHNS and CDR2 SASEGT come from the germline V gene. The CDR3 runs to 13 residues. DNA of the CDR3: TGTGCCAGCAGTGAACGACCCCTAGACGAAGCTTTCTTT. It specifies CASSERPLDEAFF.

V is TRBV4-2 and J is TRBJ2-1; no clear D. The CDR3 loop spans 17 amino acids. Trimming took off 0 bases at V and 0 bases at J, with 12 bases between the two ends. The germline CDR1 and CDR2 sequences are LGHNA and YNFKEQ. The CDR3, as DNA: TGTGCCAGCAGCCAAGATTCCTTCTCGAGCTCCTACAATGAGCAGTTCTTC. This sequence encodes CASSQDSFSSSYNEQFF.

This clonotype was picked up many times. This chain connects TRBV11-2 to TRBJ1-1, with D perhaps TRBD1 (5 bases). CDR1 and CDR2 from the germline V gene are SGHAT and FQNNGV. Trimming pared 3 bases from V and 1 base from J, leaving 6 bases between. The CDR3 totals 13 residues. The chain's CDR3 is CASSFQGNTEAFF. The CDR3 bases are TGTGCCAGCAGCTTCCAGGGGAACACTGAAGCTTTCTTT.

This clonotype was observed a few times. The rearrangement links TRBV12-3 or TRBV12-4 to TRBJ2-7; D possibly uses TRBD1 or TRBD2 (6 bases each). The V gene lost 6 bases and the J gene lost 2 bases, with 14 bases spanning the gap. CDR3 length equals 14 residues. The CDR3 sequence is CASSRGGRAYEQYF. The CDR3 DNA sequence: TGTGCCAGCAGCAGGGGAGGCAGGGCCTACGAGCAGTACTTC.

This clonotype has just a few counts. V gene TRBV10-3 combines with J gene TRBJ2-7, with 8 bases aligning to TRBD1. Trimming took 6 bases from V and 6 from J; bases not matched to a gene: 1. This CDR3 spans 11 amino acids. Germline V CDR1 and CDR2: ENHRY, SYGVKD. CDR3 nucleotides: TGTGCCATCAGGACAGGGGCCGAGCAGTACTTC. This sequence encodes CAIRTGAEQYF.

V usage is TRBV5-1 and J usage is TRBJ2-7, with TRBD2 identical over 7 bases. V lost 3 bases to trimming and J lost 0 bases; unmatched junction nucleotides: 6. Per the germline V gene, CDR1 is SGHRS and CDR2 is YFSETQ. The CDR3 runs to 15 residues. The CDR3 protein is CASSSGREYSYEQYF. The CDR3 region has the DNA TGCGCCAGCAGCTCCGGGCGGGAGTACTCCTACGAGCAGTACTTC.

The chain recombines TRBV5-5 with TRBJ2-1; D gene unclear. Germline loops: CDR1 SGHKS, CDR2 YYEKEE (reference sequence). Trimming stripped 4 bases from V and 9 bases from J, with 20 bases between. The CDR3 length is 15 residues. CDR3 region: CASSPGRLSHREQFF. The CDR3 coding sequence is TGTGCCAGCAGCCCTGGACGTCTGTCCCACCGTGAGCAGTTCTTC.

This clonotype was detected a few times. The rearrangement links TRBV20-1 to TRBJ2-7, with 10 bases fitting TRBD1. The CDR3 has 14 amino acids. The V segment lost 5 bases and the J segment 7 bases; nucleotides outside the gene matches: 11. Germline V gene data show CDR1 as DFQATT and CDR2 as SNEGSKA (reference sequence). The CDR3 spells CSAAWTGGAGEQYF. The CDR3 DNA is TGCAGTGCTGCCTGGACAGGGGGTGCGGGGGAGCAGTACTTC.

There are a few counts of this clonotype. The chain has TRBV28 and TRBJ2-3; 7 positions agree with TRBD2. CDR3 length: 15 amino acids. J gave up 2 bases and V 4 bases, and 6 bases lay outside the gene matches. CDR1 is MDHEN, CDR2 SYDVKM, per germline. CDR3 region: CASSYAREPTDTQYF. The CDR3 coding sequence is TGTGCCAGCAGTTATGCGCGGGAGCCCACAGATACGCAGTATTTT. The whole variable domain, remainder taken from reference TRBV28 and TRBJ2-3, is DVKVTQSSRYLVKRTGEKVFLECVQDMDHENMFWYRQDPGLGLRLIYFSYDVKMKEKGDIPEGYSVSREKKERFSLILESASTNQTSMYLCASSYAREPTDTQYFGPGTRLTVL.